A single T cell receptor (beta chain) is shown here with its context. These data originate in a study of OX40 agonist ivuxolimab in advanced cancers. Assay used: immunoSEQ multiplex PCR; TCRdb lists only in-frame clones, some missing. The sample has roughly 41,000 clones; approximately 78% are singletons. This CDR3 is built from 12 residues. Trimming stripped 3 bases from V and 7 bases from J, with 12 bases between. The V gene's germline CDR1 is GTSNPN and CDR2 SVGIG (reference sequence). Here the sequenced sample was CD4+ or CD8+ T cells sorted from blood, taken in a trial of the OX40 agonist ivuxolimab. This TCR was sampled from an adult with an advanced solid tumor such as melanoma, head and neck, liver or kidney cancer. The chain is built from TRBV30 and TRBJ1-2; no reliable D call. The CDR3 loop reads CAWRGNDGGYTF. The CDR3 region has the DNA TGTGCCTGGAGGGGCAATGATGGTGGCTACACCTTC. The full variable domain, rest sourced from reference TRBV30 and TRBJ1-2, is SQTIHQWPATLVQPVGSPLSLECTVEGTSNPNLYWYRQAAGRGLQLLFYSVGIGQISSEVPQNLSASRPQDRQFILSSKKLLLSDSGFYLCAWRGNDGGYTFGSGTRLTVV.